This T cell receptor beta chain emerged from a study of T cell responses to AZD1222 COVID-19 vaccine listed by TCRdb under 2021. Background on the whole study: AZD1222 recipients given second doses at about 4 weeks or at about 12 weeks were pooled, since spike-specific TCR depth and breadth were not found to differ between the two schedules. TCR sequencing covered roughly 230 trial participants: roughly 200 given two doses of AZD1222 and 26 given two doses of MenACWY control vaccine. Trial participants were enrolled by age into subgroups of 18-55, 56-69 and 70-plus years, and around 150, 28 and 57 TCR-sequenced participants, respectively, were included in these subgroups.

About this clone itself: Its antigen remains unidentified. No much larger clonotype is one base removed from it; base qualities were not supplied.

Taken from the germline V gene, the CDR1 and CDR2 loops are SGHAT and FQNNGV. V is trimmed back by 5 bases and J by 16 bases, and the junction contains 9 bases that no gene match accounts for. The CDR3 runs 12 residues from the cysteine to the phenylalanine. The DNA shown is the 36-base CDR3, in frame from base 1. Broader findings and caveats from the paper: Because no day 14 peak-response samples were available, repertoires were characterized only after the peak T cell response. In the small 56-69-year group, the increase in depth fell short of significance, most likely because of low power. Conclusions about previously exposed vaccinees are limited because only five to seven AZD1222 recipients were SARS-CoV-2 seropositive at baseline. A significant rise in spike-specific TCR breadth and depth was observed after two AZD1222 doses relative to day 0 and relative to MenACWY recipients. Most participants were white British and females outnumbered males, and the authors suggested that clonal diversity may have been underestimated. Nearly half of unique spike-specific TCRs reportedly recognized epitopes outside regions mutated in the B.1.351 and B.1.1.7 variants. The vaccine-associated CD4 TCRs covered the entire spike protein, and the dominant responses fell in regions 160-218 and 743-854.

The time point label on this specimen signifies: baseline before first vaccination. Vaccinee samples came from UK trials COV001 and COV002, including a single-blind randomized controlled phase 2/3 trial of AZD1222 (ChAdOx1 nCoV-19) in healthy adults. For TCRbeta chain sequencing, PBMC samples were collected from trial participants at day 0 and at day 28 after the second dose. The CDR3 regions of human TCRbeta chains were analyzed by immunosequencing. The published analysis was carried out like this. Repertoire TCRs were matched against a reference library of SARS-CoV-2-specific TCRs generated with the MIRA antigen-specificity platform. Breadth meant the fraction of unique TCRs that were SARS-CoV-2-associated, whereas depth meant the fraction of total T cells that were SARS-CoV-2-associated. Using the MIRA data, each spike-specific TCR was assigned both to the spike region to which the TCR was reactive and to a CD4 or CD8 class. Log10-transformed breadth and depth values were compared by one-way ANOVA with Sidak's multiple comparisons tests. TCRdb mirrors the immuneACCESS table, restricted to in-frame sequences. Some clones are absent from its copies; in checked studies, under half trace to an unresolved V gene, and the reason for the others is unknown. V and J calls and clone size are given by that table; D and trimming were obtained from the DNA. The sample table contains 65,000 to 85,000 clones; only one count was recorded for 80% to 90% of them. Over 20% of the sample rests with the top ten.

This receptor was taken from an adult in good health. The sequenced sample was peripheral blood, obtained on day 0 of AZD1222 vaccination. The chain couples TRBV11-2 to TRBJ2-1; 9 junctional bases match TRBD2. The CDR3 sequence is CASSRWTSAQFF. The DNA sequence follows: TGTGCCAGCAGCCGTTGGACTAGCGCTCAATTCTTC.